The 8 T cell receptor beta chains presented below share a single source sample, sequenced in a study of PD-L1 blockade in urothelial cancer. The method was immunoSEQ multiplex PCR; TCRdb's version includes in-frame clones alone and lacks a portion of them. The table lists 15,000 to 20,000 clones, about four fifths of them singletons. Time point here: peripheral blood 6 weeks after treatment start. This material consisted of PBMCs, taken around atezolizumab (anti-PD-L1) treatment. These receptors were taken from a man aged 50 to 59 with urothelial cancer.

The V and J genes are TRBV6-5 and TRBJ2-1; 8 nucleotides align to TRBD1. Losses at the gene ends were 6 bases for V and 4 bases for J; bases not matched to a gene: 8. Germline values: CDR1 MNHEY, CDR2 SVGAGI. This CDR3 region has 15 residues. CDR3 amino acids: CASRYRGRGYNEQFF. DNA for the CDR3: TGTGCCAGCAGGTACAGGGGGAGAGGTTACAATGAGCAGTTCTTC.

The CDR3 DNA is TGTGCCAGTAACTTCCAGGGTTATAATGAAAAACTGTTTTTT. Its translation is CASNFQGYNEKLFF. V and J are TRBV19 and TRBJ1-4; D might be TRBD1 (5 bases). This CDR3 is built from 14 residues. Trimming left V 7 bases short and J 4 bases short, with 13 bases between. Germline V CDR1 and CDR2: LNHDA, SQIVND (reference sequence).

This chain joins TRBV5-1 and TRBJ2-5; weak D call: TRBD2 (5 bases). Germline CDR1 SGHRS, CDR2 YFSETQ. V was cut by 4 bases and J by 5 bases, with 12 bases left in between. CDR3 size: 13 residues. The CDR3: CASSGGRLETQYF. The CDR3 DNA reads as TGCGCCAGCAGCGGAGGACGATTGGAGACCCAGTACTTC.

Here the CDR3 DNA reads TGTGCCAGCAGCCTACACCCTCCTAACGGGGACACTGAAGCTTTCTTT. Residues: CASSLHPPNGDTEAFF. The chain employs TRBV7-2 and TRBJ1-1; the D is unclear. The CDR3 has 16 amino acids. In germline, CDR1 is SGHTA, CDR2 FQGNSA. The V gene lost 5 bases and the J gene lost 3 bases, with 19 bases spanning the gap.

This clone was observed once. The chain uses TRBV7-8 and TRBJ2-2; 7 bases line up with TRBD1. This CDR3 is 15 amino acids long. Germline values: CDR1 SGHVS, CDR2 FQNEAQ. The ends lost 8 bases at V and 1 base at J; junction bases unmatched: 7. The CDR3: CASGKTGVNTGELFF. The CDR3 DNA sequence: TGTGCCAGCGGAAAAACAGGGGTGAACACCGGGGAGCTGTTTTTT.

The chain couples TRBV7-9 to TRBJ1-1; D is unclear. Germline V lookup: CDR1 SEHNR, CDR2 FQNEAQ (reference sequence). The CDR3 has 14 residues. Trimming stripped 6 bases from V and 1 base from J, with 12 bases between. DNA of the CDR3: TGTGCCAGCAGTCCGGGGAGGCGGAACACTGAAGCTTTCTTT. The encoded protein is CASSPGRRNTEAFF.

This clone was recorded a few times. The chain uses TRBV5-1 and TRBJ1-2; D is ambiguous. Trimming removed 0 bases from V and 3 bases from J, with 12 bases in between. CDR1 SGHRS and CDR2 YFSETQ come from the germline V gene. The CDR3 extends over 15 amino acids. DNA of the CDR3: TGCGCCAGCAGCTTGGTGCCGGGTGGAGACTATGGCTACACCTTC. Residues: CASSLVPGGDYGYTF. Looking up the rest from reference TRBV5-1 and TRBJ1-2 gives the full variable domain: KAGVTQTPRYLIKTRGQQVTLSCSPISGHRSVSWYQQTPGQGLQFLFEYFSETQRNKGNFPGRFSGRQFSNSRSEMNVSTLELGDSALYLCASSLVPGGDYGYTFGSGTRLTVV.

The V call is TRBV11-3, the J call TRBJ2-1; 13 nucleotides agree with TRBD2. V shed 5 bases and J 11 bases; nucleotides not matched to a gene: 12. This CDR3 spans 16 amino acids. CDR1 SGHNT and CDR2 YENEEA come from the germline V gene. For the CDR3, the DNA is TGTGCCAGCAGCCCTAGTACTAGCGGGGGGGTCTTGAAGCAGTTCTTC. Translated: CASSPSTSGGVLKQFF.